The 17 T cell receptor beta chains in this list originate from one sample, sequenced in a study of T cells in tuberculosis. TCRdb keeps only in-frame clones here, not all; method: immunoSEQ multiplex PCR. The sample consists of 5,000 to 6,500 clones, over 95% of them appearing once. Regarding time point: new active TB diagnosis, blood taken before or within 7 days of starting treatment. This material consisted of PBMCs, taken at tuberculosis diagnosis. The receptor source for this set is an adult with tuberculosis.

The chain recombines TRBV11-2 with TRBJ2-7; D unresolved. Germline V gene sequence: CDR1 SGHAT, CDR2 FQNNGV. The CDR3 runs to 15 residues. V was cut by 5 bases and J by 2 bases, with 16 bases left in between. CDR3 DNA sequence: TGTGCCAGCAGCCTCAGCAGCGAGAGCCCCTACGAGCAGTACTTC. It yields the protein CASSLSSESPYEQYF.

The genes are TRBV5-4 and TRBJ1-3; 8 nucleotides align to TRBD1. In germline, CDR1 is SGHNT, CDR2 YYREEE (reference sequence). The V gene end was trimmed by 0 bases and the J gene end by 7 bases; junction bases not matched to a gene: 3. This CDR3 comprises 14 residues. The CDR3 spells CASSLEQGGNTIYF. The CDR3 nucleotides are TGTGCCAGCAGCTTGGAACAGGGGGGGAACACCATATATTTT. Based on the CDR3 plus reference TRBV5-4 and TRBJ1-3, the full variable domain is ETGVTQSPTHLIKTRGQQVTLRCSSQSGHNTVSWYQQALGQGPQFIFQYYREEENGRGNFPPRFSGLQFPNYSSELNVNALELDDSALYLCASSLEQGGNTIYFGEGSWLTVV.

V is TRBV2 and J is TRBJ1-4; a weak D match, TRBD1 (5 bases). Per germline, CDR1 SNHLY and CDR2 FYNNEI. V dropped 11 bases and J dropped 3 bases, with 16 bases sitting between them. The CDR3 contains 14 residues. CDR3 sequence reads: CAATLGGANEKLFF. CDR3 nucleotides: TGTGCCGCTACTCTGGGGGGTGCTAATGAAAAACTGTTTTTT.

The genes are TRBV15 and TRBJ2-1; D uncertain. The CDR3 is made up of 16 amino acids. Germline V gene lookup returns CDR1 LNHNV and CDR2 YYDKDF (reference sequence). V shed 9 bases and J shed 6 bases, with 24 bases lying between them. The CDR3 DNA reads as TGTGCCACGTCCGACCGTACTGTCGAGGCTCTCAATGAGCAGTTCTTC. Amino acids: CATSDRTVEALNEQFF.

V gene TRBV19 combines with J gene TRBJ1-1; D ambiguous. The V end lost 7 bases, the J end lost 0 bases, and 12 bases lay between the germline ends. This CDR3 has 14 residues. From germline, CDR1 is LNHDA and CDR2 SQIVND (reference sequence). The CDR3: CASTRGRMNTEAFF. CDR3 DNA sequence: TGTGCCAGTACCCGCGGGCGCATGAACACTGAAGCTTTCTTT.

CDR3 DNA: TGTGCCAGCAGCTCACAGGAGAACACTGAAGCTTTCTTT. Amino acids: CASSSQENTEAFF. The J gene is TRBJ1-1, the V gene TRBV7-6; maybe TRBD1 (5 bases). Germline assignment: CDR1 SGHVS and CDR2 FNYEAQ. With 4 bases removed from V and 1 base from J, the gap between germline ends came to 7 bases. This CDR3 is built from 13 residues.

This clone was seen just once. This chain connects TRBV7-8 to TRBJ1-2; 12 bases are shared with TRBD1. V lost 5 bases and J lost 7; bases outside the gene matches: 11. Germline V gene lookup returns CDR1 SGHVS and CDR2 FQNEAQ. The CDR3 extends over 16 amino acids. The CDR3 reads CASSTRSGQGAGGYTF. CDR3 sequence (DNA): TGTGCCAGCAGCACTAGATCGGGACAGGGGGCGGGTGGCTACACCTTC.

The chain joins TRBV21-1 to TRBJ2-5; the table's D call, TRBD2, was not checked against the DNA. TRBV21-1 is shown as a pseudogene. This CDR3 contains 13 residues. CDR3 amino acids: CASSKVSRETQYF. The CDR3 DNA sequence: TGTGCCAGCAGCAAGGTGTCGCGGGAGACCCAGTACTTC.

The rearrangement joins TRBV6-1 to TRBJ2-1, with 9 bases identical to TRBD1. CDR1 MNHNS and CDR2 SASEGT come from the germline V gene. V lost 6 bases to trimming and J lost 8 bases; unmatched junction nucleotides: 2. The CDR3 runs to 12 residues. The CDR3 DNA is TGTGCCAGCAGCGGGGACAGGGATGAGCAGTTCTTC. Translating gives CASSGDRDEQFF.

The rearrangement uses TRBV19 and TRBJ2-2, with 7 nucleotides matching TRBD1. The CDR3 runs 14 residues. Germline V gene sequence: CDR1 LNHDA, CDR2 SQIVND (reference sequence). J was trimmed by 4 bases and V by 10 bases; bases with no gene match: 9. The CDR3, as DNA: TGTGCCACCCAGACAGGGACGAGCACCGGGGAGCTGTTTTTT. Amino acids: CATQTGTSTGELFF.

The chain employs TRBV27 and TRBJ2-1; D perhaps matches TRBD2 (6 bases). V was trimmed by 3 bases and J by 3 bases, leaving 27 bases between them. CDR3 length: 20 amino acids. Per the germline V gene, CDR1 is MNHEY and CDR2 is SMNVEV (reference sequence). In DNA form, the CDR3 reads TGTGCCAGCAGTTTTCCCTCGGACGGCCCAGGAGCGGGCCTCTACAATGAGCAGTTCTTC. It encodes CASSFPSDGPGAGLYNEQFF.

The CDR3 nucleotides are TGTGCCAGCAGCTTACGAGGTGACTATGGCTACACCTTC. This translates into CASSLRGDYGYTF. J is TRBJ1-2 and V is TRBV7-9, with unresolved D. V lost 2 bases, J lost 3 bases, and 7 bases lay in between. Germline-derived CDR1 and CDR2 are SEHNR and FQNEAQ (reference sequence). The CDR3 contains 13 residues. Looking up the rest from reference TRBV7-9 and TRBJ1-2 gives the full variable domain: DTGVSQNPRHKITKRGQNVTFRCDPISEHNRLYWYRQTLGQGPEFLTYFQNEAQLEKSRLLSDRFSAERPKGSFSTLEIQRTEQGDSAMYLCASSLRGDYGYTFGSGTRLTVV.

The chain uses TRBV2 and TRBJ2-1; 8 nucleotides align to TRBD1. The CDR3 is 15 residues long. The V and J ends lost 6 bases and 2 bases, in that order; junction bases with no gene match: 6. Per the germline V gene, CDR1 is SNHLY and CDR2 is FYNNEI. The CDR3, as DNA: TGTGCCAGCAGGAAGGACAGGGCACCCTACAATGAGCAGTTCTTC. Its protein product is CASRKDRAPYNEQFF.

The chain has TRBV5-1 and TRBJ2-7; the D gene is possibly TRBD2 (5 bases). CDR1 is SGHRS and CDR2 is YFSETQ in the germline V gene. The CDR3 length is 14 residues. Trimming left V 3 bases short and J 3 bases short, with 13 bases between. CDR3 region: CASSSRPAVYEQYF. The CDR3 DNA reads as TGCGCCAGCAGCTCCCGACCAGCGGTCTACGAGCAGTACTTC. Full variable domain (remainder filled in from reference TRBV5-1 and TRBJ2-7): KAGVTQTPRYLIKTRGQQVTLSCSPISGHRSVSWYQQTPGQGLQFLFEYFSETQRNKGNFPGRFSGRQFSNSRSEMNVSTLELGDSALYLCASSSRPAVYEQYFGPGTRLTVT.

The chain couples TRBV6-5 to TRBJ2-7; 8 nucleotides align to TRBD1. The CDR3 loop spans 11 amino acids. Per the germline V gene, CDR1 is MNHEY and CDR2 is SVGAGI. V lost 6 bases and J lost 6; bases outside the gene matches: 1. The CDR3 coding sequence is TGTGCCAGCAGAACAGGGGGCGAGCAGTACTTC. It specifies CASRTGGEQYF.

The rearrangement joins TRBV7-8 to TRBJ2-5; TRBD2 agrees at 14 bases. The CDR3 contains 17 residues. V dropped 0 bases and J dropped 4; count of bases not matched to a gene: 4. The germline V gene has CDR1 SGHVS and CDR2 FQNEAQ. The CDR3 sequence: CASSLAPGTSGRETQYF. DNA for the CDR3: TGTGCCAGCAGCTTAGCGCCCGGGACTAGCGGGAGAGAGACCCAGTACTTC.

The chain couples TRBV9 to TRBJ2-7; maybe TRBD1 (6 bases). The V end lost 4 bases, the J end lost 2 bases, and 16 bases lay between the germline ends. The CDR3 has 15 amino acids. Germline lookup yields CDR1 SGDLS and CDR2 YYNGEE. The CDR3 loop reads CASSPSGTRTYEQYF. CDR3 coding DNA: TGTGCCAGCAGCCCCTCCGGGACACGCACCTACGAGCAGTACTTC.